The TCR beta chain under discussion was sequenced for a study of blood T cell repertoires in COVID-19. In the study overall: Specimens from acute and convalescent COVID-19 originated in the United States, Italy and Spain. T cells, B-cell-depleted T cells, or PBMCs provided the cDNA or gDNA that served as material.

Seattle's enrolled individuals joined amid active infection and were then monitored longitudinally. From germline, CDR1 is SGDLS and CDR2 YYNGEE. The CDR3 covers 16 residues. The V gene lost 0 bases and the J gene lost 0 bases, with 7 bases spanning the gap. Per the authors' pipeline: Researchers report that nucleated cell counts were estimated from reference gene primer amplification. Profiled with immunoSEQ multiplex PCR; TCRdb holds only in-frame clones, not every one. D and trimming were read from the DNA, whereas the V and J calls and clone size are those reported in that table. The sample lists roughly 330,000 clones, roughly 86% occurring once.

The genes are TRBV9 and TRBJ2-6, with D perhaps TRBD2 (6 bases). The sample was peripheral blood. The origin of this receptor is a man aged 25 to 45 with COVID-19, enrolled during active disease. CDR3 loop: CASSVDGGSGANVLTF. CDR3 coding DNA: TGTGCCAGCAGCGTAGACGGGGGCTCTGGGGCCAACGTCCTGACTTTC.